A single sample gave rise to the 12 T cell receptor beta chains below, sequenced in a study of OX40 agonist ivuxolimab in advanced cancers. Generated by immunoSEQ multiplex PCR, the TCRdb table keeps only in-frame clones and is missing some. The sample has some 57,000 clones, roughly 86% seen once. Sample: CD4+ or CD8+ T cells sorted from blood, taken in a trial of the OX40 agonist ivuxolimab. These receptors were taken from an adult with an advanced solid tumor such as melanoma, head and neck, liver or kidney cancer.

This clone was detected once. This CDR3 reads CASSSGGGAGDNEQFF. In DNA form, the CDR3 reads TGTGCCAGCAGTTCTGGGGGGGGCGCGGGGGACAATGAGCAGTTCTTC. The chain uses TRBV28 and TRBJ2-1; D perhaps matches TRBD2 (7 bases). The CDR3 runs to 16 residues. Germline CDR1 reads MDHEN; CDR2 reads SYDVKM. V was cut by 4 bases and J by 5 bases, with 18 bases left in between.

The CDR3 DNA follows: TGCGCCAGCAACAACAGGGCGACGGCGAACACCGGGGAGCTGTTTTTT. As protein: CASNNRATANTGELFF. The chain recombines TRBV5-1 with TRBJ2-2, with a weak D call TRBD1 (6 bases). The germline V and J ends were trimmed by 6 bases and 0 bases, with 15 bases remaining between them. CDR1 and CDR2 from the germline V gene are SGHRS and YFSETQ. This CDR3 comprises 16 residues.

With respect to this clone: The germline gene is not matched at one end of the junction; a read error may be the cause. The sample has other DNA sequences that encode this CDR3 too. CDR3 amino acids: CASSVGPDPGELFF. CDR3 bases: TGTGCCAGCAGTGTAGGGCCGGATCCCGGGGAGCTGTTTTTT. The rearrangement uses TRBV9 and TRBJ2-2; D is unresolved. The CDR3 has 14 residues. Germline V lookup: CDR1 SGDLS, CDR2 YYNGEE.

This clone was counted a single time. The J gene is TRBJ2-2, the V gene TRBV9, with 8 bases matching TRBD1. The V segment lost 2 bases and the J segment 1 base; nucleotides outside the gene matches: 1. Germline CDR1 reads SGDLS; CDR2 reads YYNGEE. The CDR3 is 15 amino acids. The CDR3 reads CASSVDRVNTGELFF. CDR3 DNA sequence: TGTGCCAGCAGCGTGGACAGGGTGAACACCGGGGAGCTGTTTTTT.

The chain carries TRBV6-4 and TRBJ2-3; 8 positions match TRBD1. V was pared by 8 bases and J by 2 bases, with 3 bases of the junction left unmatched. CDR1 and CDR2 from the germline V gene are MRHNA and SNTAGT. The CDR3 length is 13 residues. The CDR3 spells CASGQGHTDTQYF. The CDR3 DNA follows: TGTGCCAGCGGACAGGGACACACAGATACGCAGTATTTT.

The rearrangement joins TRBV7-3 to TRBJ2-2; no firm D call. CDR1 and CDR2 (germline): SGHTA, FQGTGA. The V end was cut by 2 bases, the J end by 0 bases, with 10 bases between. The CDR3 sequence is 16 residues long. CDR3: CASSLSGGANTGELFF. The CDR3 DNA reads as TGTGCCAGCAGCTTATCTGGTGGGGCGAACACCGGGGAGCTGTTTTTT. Drawing the rest from reference TRBV7-3 and TRBJ2-2, the complete variable domain is GAGVSQTPSNKVTEKGKYVELRCDPISGHTALYWYRQSLGQGPEFLIYFQGTGAADDSGLPNDRFFAVRPEGSVSTLKIQRTERGDSAVYLCASSLSGGANTGELFFGEGSRLTVL.

The chain links TRBV19 to TRBJ1-1, with D uncertain. CDR1 and CDR2 (germline): LNHDA, SQIVND (reference sequence). V was cut by 0 bases and J by 8 bases, with 7 bases left in between. The CDR3 is made up of 12 amino acids. CDR3 loop: CASSIEGLEAFF. In DNA, the CDR3 is TGTGCCAGTAGTATAGAAGGCCTCGAAGCTTTCTTT.

The chain recombines TRBV10-3 with TRBJ1-1; no reliable D call. Trimming took off 2 bases at V and 5 bases at J, with 12 bases between the two ends. Germline V gene lookup returns CDR1 ENHRY and CDR2 SYGVKD. The CDR3 is made up of 14 amino acids. The CDR3 sequence is CAISETRHSTEAFF. The DNA of the CDR3 is TGTGCCATCAGTGAGACAAGACATTCGACTGAAGCTTTCTTT.

The chain combines TRBV4-3 with TRBJ2-1, with D hard to call. The CDR3 contains 13 residues. Germline V gives CDR1 LGHNA, CDR2 YSLEER. Trimming stripped 2 bases from V and 4 bases from J, with 6 bases between. CDR3 sequence reads: CASSQITYNEQFF. DNA for the CDR3: TGCGCCAGCAGCCAAATTACGTACAATGAGCAGTTCTTC.

The chain recombines TRBV5-1 with TRBJ2-1, with D perhaps matching TRBD1 or TRBD2 (5 bases each). The V gene lost 0 bases and the J gene lost 8 bases, with 9 bases spanning the gap. Germline V CDR1 and CDR2: SGHRS, YFSETQ. The CDR3 is made up of 13 amino acids. The CDR3 protein is CASSLDRDHEQFF. DNA for the CDR3: TGCGCCAGCAGCTTGGATCGGGACCATGAGCAGTTCTTC.

The rearrangement uses TRBV5-1 and TRBJ1-1; tentatively, D is TRBD1 (5 bases). The CDR3 loop spans 14 amino acids. Germline lookup yields CDR1 SGHRS and CDR2 YFSETQ. Trimming took 3 bases from V and 1 from J, leaving 10 bases between them. The CDR3 protein is CASSYTGQNTEAFF. The CDR3 coding sequence is TGCGCCAGCAGCTACACAGGACAGAACACTGAAGCTTTCTTT.

The chain carries TRBV9 and TRBJ2-5; D remains unclear. CDR1 is SGDLS and CDR2 is YYNGEE in the germline V gene. This CDR3 comprises 16 residues. The V end lost 0 bases, the J end lost 5 bases, and 17 bases lay between the germline ends. CDR3 sequence (DNA): TGTGCCAGCAGCGTAGCTCCCACTGGTGTCGGGGAGACCCAGTACTTC. It codes for CASSVAPTGVGETQYF.